The clone carrying this TCR beta chain was counted a single time. Its antigen is not identified. CDR3 length: 13 residues. These data come from a study of vaccination effects on CD4 cells after COVID-19. Profiling relied on immunoSEQ multiplex PCR, and the TCRdb table lists in-frame clones only, not all of them. This table has tens of thousands of clones, 74% appearing once. CD4+ T cells specific for antigen were expanded with viral peptide pools by the ViraFEST assay before sequencing. Isolation of CD4+ T cells took place after 10 to 11 days of culture. The source is a human donor who received a COVID-19 vaccine. The material sequenced was CD4+ T cells from PBMCs cultured with HCoV-229E spike peptides, taken before COVID-19 vaccination. This chain links TRBV21-1 with TRBJ2-5; TRBD1 is taken as the D call from the table, unchecked against the DNA. TRBV21-1 is termed a pseudogene. CDR3 sequence reads: CASSKGQKETQYF. The CDR3, as DNA: TGTGCCAGCAGCAAAGGACAGAAAGAGACCCAGTACTTC.